This TCR beta chain was recorded in a study of siplizumab effects on memory and regulatory T cells. V was cut by 4 bases and J by 5 bases, with 17 bases left in between. The CDR3 runs to 15 residues. Germline lookup yields CDR1 MGHRA and CDR2 YSYEKL. This table comes from immunoSEQ multiplex PCR, and its TCRdb copy is limited to in-frame clones, with some not included. The sample holds about 91,000 clones, roughly 93% seen once. Sequenced sample: CD8+ T cells sorted from blood. This chain uses TRBV4-1 with TRBJ2-5; D is perhaps TRBD1 or TRBD2 (7 bases each). The clonotype was recovered from a human donor in good health. As DNA, the CDR3 is TGCGCCAGCAGCCCGAGGGAGGGGGCCCGGGAGACCCAGTACTTC. Amino acids: CASSPREGARETQYF.